Shown below are 6 T cell receptor beta chains from a single sample sequenced in a study of T cells in Graves' hyperthyroidism and ophthalmopathy (dated by TCRdb to between 2018 and 2021). The receptor library was made with multiplex PCR. Sequencing used an Illumina HiSeq 2000. The TCR beta CDR3 regions were amplified from the RNA transcripts. A first-round RT-PCR of the TCR CDR3 used the HTBI primer set with the Qiagen OneStep RT-PCR kit. Using fastp at Q25 and MiXCR, TCRdb reprocessed the public reads and kept productive beta chains. Each entry is one CDR3 protein sequence, shown with its most common DNA and genes. Recorded for this sample are 750,000 to 950,000 distinct CDR3 sequences; 38% of them occurred a single time. The ten most abundant clones make up around 10% of the sample. Sequencing was done on a sample of blood. All receptors derive from a man aged 18 to 30 with Graves' hyperthyroidism.

This clonotype was seen a few times. The chain uses TRBV9 and TRBJ1-5; possible D gene TRBD1, 5 bases. Per the germline V gene, CDR1 is SGDLS and CDR2 is YYNGEE. V lost 4 bases and J 9 bases, leaving 14 bases between the germline ends. The CDR3 length is 13 residues. DNA for the CDR3: TGTGCCAGCAGCTTAGATGTCGGGGGGCCCCAGCATTTT. Translated, it gives CASSLDVGGPQHF.

This clonotype was detected ten times or more. The chain carries TRBV2 and TRBJ2-2; TRBD2 matches 9 bases. In germline, CDR1 is SNHLY, CDR2 FYNNEI. The junction had 7 bases not matched to a gene; V was cut back by 5 bases and J by 9 bases. CDR3 length: 14 residues. CDR3 protein: CASSPGLATWELFF. In DNA, the CDR3 is TGTGCCAGCAGTCCGGGACTAGCCACATGGGAGCTGTTTTTT.

This clonotype was counted ten times or more. The J gene is TRBJ1-5, the V gene TRBV12-3 or TRBV12-4, with unresolved D. The CDR3 consists of 15 residues. V shed 6 bases and J shed 0 bases, with 12 bases lying between them. The CDR3 spells CASSPRGLSNQPQHF. The CDR3, as DNA: TGTGCCAGCAGCCCGAGAGGCCTTAGCAATCAGCCCCAGCATTTT.

The rearrangement links TRBV9 to TRBJ1-6; D gene uncertain. This CDR3 has 14 amino acids. Trimming stripped 4 bases from V and 7 bases from J, with 12 bases between. In germline, CDR1 is SGDLS, CDR2 YYNGEE. CDR3 loop: CASSSGVLNSPLHF. CDR3 bases: TGTGCCAGCAGCTCGGGAGTTCTGAATTCACCCCTCCACTTT.

The V and J genes are TRBV7-2 and TRBJ2-7, with 7 nucleotides matching TRBD2. This CDR3 has 14 amino acids. Germline V gene lookup returns CDR1 SGHTA and CDR2 FQGNSA. The J segment lost 5 bases and the V segment lost 2 bases, leaving 6 bases of the junction unmatched. This CDR3 reads CASSLRAGNDEQYF. DNA of the CDR3: TGTGCCAGCAGCTTAAGAGCGGGAAACGACGAGCAGTACTTC.

Note on this clonotype: A junction end diverges from the germline sequence, so it may reflect a read error. The CDR3 nucleotides read TGCGCCAGCACAGCGGGACACCCGAACACCGGGGAGCTGTTTTTT. Residues: CASTAGHPNTGELFF. V and J are TRBV5-4 and TRBJ2-2, with a tentative D call TRBD2 (7 bases). The CDR3 is 15 amino acids. Germline loops: CDR1 SGHNT, CDR2 YYREEE (reference sequence). Supplemented by reference TRBV5-4 and TRBJ2-2, the full variable domain reads ETGVTQSPTHLIKTRGQQVTLRCSSQSGHNTVSWYQQALGQGPQFIFQYYREEENGRGNFPPRFSGLQFPNYSSELNVNALELDDSALYLCASTAGHPNTGELFFGEGSRLTVL.